A selection of T cell receptor beta chains follows, all from one sample in a study of blood T cell repertoires in COVID-19. The protocol was immunoSEQ multiplex PCR, while the TCRdb copy is restricted to in-frame clones and leaves out a portion. The sample holds around 91,000 clones, 85% seen once. Sequencing used peripheral blood. All receptors come from a man older than 75 with acute or convalescent COVID-19. CDR3s include the opening cysteine and the closing phenylalanine or tryptophan. Each record gives: J gene, V gene, clone size, D gene, CDR3 DNA, CDR3 protein. The D gene is left open where the match is weak. Expanded clones are given a class, and other clones once, few, many or no size at all.

TRBJ1-5 TRBV10-3 . . TGTGCCATCAGTGGGGGCCGCGAGACCCAGCATTTT CAISGGRETQHF
TRBJ1-3 TRBV7-2 once . TGTGCCAGCAGCTTAGACACCGTTTCGAGCGCCGGGGCCATATATTTT CASSLDTVSSAGAIYF
TRBJ2-3 TRBV4-2 . TRBD2 TGTGCCAGCAGCCAGGCTGGACTAGCGGGAGGGGTGACAGATACGCAGTATTTT CASSQAGLAGGVTDTQYF
TRBJ1-6 TRBV6-1 . . TGTGCCAGCAGTGAAGCGGGGGGATTGAATTCACCCCTCCACTTT CASSEAGGLNSPLHF
TRBJ2-1 TRBV28 few TRBD1 TGTGCCAGCACCCCTCAGGGACAGGGTAATAATGAGCAGTTCTTC CASTPQGQGNNEQFF
TRBJ2-2 TRBV28 . . TGTGCCAGCAGCCTAACCGGGGAGCTGTTTTTT CASSLTGELFF
TRBJ2-1 TRBV7-3 once TRBD1 TGTGCCAGCAGCGCGGACAGGGGGCCCAGTCGTTACAATGAGCAGTTCTTC CASSADRGPSRYNEQFF
TRBJ1-5 TRBV15 . . TGTGCCACCAGCAGATTATTAGCGGGCAATCAGCCCCAGCATTTT CATSRLLAGNQPQHF
TRBJ1-2 TRBV27 . TRBD1 TGTGCCAGCACCCCGACAGGGGGCTCTGGCTACACCTTC CASTPTGGSGYTF
TRBJ1-1 TRBV5-1 . . TGCGCCAGCGGCCAAATGAACACTGAAGCTTTCTTT CASGQMNTEAFF
TRBJ2-5 TRBV10-3 . TRBD1 TGTGCCATCAGTGAGGGCGACAGGGTTAAGACCCAGTACTTC CAISEGDRVKTQYF
TRBJ1-1 TRBV5-1 . . TGCGCCAGCAGCGTGGGACCCTCCCCGGGCACTGAAGCTTTCTTT CASSVGPSPGTEAFF
TRBJ2-6 TRBV19 . . TGTGCCAGTAGTATCCCCGTCTCTCGGAGGAGGGACCCGCCTGGGGCCAACGTCCTGACTTTC CASSIPVSRRRDPPGANVLTF
TRBJ2-1 TRBV11-3 . . TGTGCCAGCAGCTCCGGGGAGAATGAGCAGTTCTTC CASSSGENEQFF
TRBJ2-1 TRBV11-2 . TRBD1 TGTGCCAGCAGCCGGGACAGGGGCGGCGGCGGGGAGCAGTTCTTC CASSRDRGGGGEQFF
TRBJ2-4 TRBV7-6 once TRBD2 TGTGCCAGCAGCTTAGTTGGGGGGGGATATGGCAAAAACATTCAGTACTTC CASSLVGGGYGKNIQYF
TRBJ1-2 TRBV27 . . TGTGCCAGCAGTTTTCGGGCAGGGAATGGCTACACCTTC CASSFRAGNGYTF
TRBJ2-1 TRBV6-2/TRBV6-3 . TRBD2 TGTGCCAGCAGTGCGACTAGCGGCTACAATGAGCAGTTCTTC CASSATSGYNEQFF
TRBJ1-5 TRBV6-5 . . TGTGCCAGCAAAAAGGGGGATCAGCCCCAGCATTTT CASKKGDQPQHF
TRBJ2-2 TRBV19 . TRBD2 TGTGCCAGTTCTAGCGGGATATATAACACCGGGGAGCTGTTTTTT CASSSGIYNTGELFF
TRBJ2-6 TRBV27 . . TGTGCCAGCAGTTCACCTGGGGCAGGGGCCAACGTCCTGACTTTC CASSSPGAGANVLTF
TRBJ2-1 TRBV2 . . TGTGCCAGCAGTGTCGGAGTTTACAATGAGCAGTTCTTC CASSVGVYNEQFF
TRBJ1-5 TRBV30 . TRBD1 TGTGCCTGGACTGCGGGGCGGGACAGCCCTCTCAATCAGCCCCAGCATTTT CAWTAGRDSPLNQPQHF
TRBJ2-2 TRBV18 . . TGTGCCAGCTCCCCCAGGGGGGTTCCGAACACCGGGGAGCTGTTTTTT CASSPRGVPNTGELFF
TRBJ2-7 TRBV7-8 . . TGTGCCAGCAGCCCCAGCTCCTACGAGCAGTACTTC CASSPSSYEQYF
TRBJ2-3 TRBV6-1 . . TGTGCCAGCAGTGAAGCCGGGGGAGTGGTCCCAGATACGCAGTATTTT CASSEAGGVVPDTQYF
TRBJ1-2 TRBV5-8 . TRBD1 TGTGCCAGCAGCCCCGGGACAGGGCCAGCGGGCTACACCTTC CASSPGTGPAGYTF
TRBJ2-7 TRBV9 once TRBD2 TGTGCCAGCAGCGTAACTTTGGCTGGGCTAGCGGCTTACGAGCAGTACTTC CASSVTLAGLAAYEQYF
TRBJ1-1 TRBV23-1 . . TGCGCCAGCTCTCCAGGGCGTCAGAAGAACACTGAAGCTTTCTTT CASSPGRQKNTEAFF
TRBJ2-2 TRBV24-1 . . TGTGCCACCAAGCAGGCCGGGGAGCTGTTTTTT CATKQAGELFF
TRBJ1-2 TRBV5-1 . . TGCGCCAGCAGCTTGGCAGGGGACTATGGCTACACCTTC CASSLAGDYGYTF
TRBJ1-4 TRBV5-4 . . TGTGCCAGCAGCTTACCGAGTCGTAATGAAAAACTGTTTTTT CASSLPSRNEKLFF
TRBJ1-5 TRBV27 . . TGTGCCAGCAGTTTAGTTCAGGGTAGTGGCAATCAGCCCCAGCATTTT CASSLVQGSGNQPQHF
TRBJ1-2 TRBV19 few . TGTGCCAACGAATCCAGGAATCGGCCTGGGAGTTCTAACTATGGCTACACCTTC CANESRNRPGSSNYGYTF
TRBJ2-7 TRBV5-1 . TRBD2 TGCGCCAGCAGCTTGCCCAGCCTAGCGGGAGTTAGAGTAACCTACGAGCAGTACTTC CASSLPSLAGVRVTYEQYF
TRBJ1-2 TRBV27 . TRBD1 TGTGCCAGCAGTCTCTATCGACAACAGGGGGCGACCTACACCTTC CASSLYRQQGATYTF